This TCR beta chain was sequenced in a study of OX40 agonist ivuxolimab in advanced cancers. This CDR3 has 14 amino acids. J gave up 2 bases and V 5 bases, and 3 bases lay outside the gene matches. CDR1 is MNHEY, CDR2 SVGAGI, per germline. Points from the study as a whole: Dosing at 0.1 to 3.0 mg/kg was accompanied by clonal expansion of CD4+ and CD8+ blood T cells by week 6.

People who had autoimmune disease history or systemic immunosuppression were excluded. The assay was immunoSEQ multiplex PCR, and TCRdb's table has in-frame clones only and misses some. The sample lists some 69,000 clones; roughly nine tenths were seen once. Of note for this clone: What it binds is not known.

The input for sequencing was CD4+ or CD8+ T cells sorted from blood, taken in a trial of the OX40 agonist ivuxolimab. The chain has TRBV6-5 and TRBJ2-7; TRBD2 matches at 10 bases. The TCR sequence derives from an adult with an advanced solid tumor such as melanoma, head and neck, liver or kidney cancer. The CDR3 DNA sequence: TGTGCCAGCAGTGAAAGCGGGAGGGCCTACGAGCAGTACTTC. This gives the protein CASSESGRAYEQYF.